The clone carrying this T cell receptor beta chain showed up just once. Its target is unknown. This specimen belongs to a study of T cell responses to AZD1222 COVID-19 vaccine. Study outcomes and limitations: In a largely white British group with more females than males, clonal diversity was possibly underestimated. It was only 6 or 7 AZD1222 recipients who were seropositive at baseline. Regions left unmutated in variants are reportedly the target of nearly half of spike-specific TCRs.

This table comes from immunoSEQ multiplex PCR, and its TCRdb copy is limited to in-frame clones, with some not included. The sample holds about 57,000 clones, about 86% seen once. In germline, CDR1 is ENHRY, CDR2 SYGVKD. With V trimmed by 7 bases and J by 5 bases, 11 bases remained unmatched. The CDR3 runs 17 residues. The specimen comprised peripheral blood, sampled on day 0 of AZD1222 vaccination. The TCR sequence derives from an adult in good health. The chain joins TRBV10-3 to TRBJ1-6; 10 bases are shared with TRBD1. The CDR3 nucleotides are TGTGCCATCAACTCCGGACAGGGGGGCGCCGATAATTCACCCCTCCACTTT. Its translation is CAINSGQGGADNSPLHF.